The 19 T cell receptor beta chains presented below share a single source sample, sequenced in a study of identical twins' blood T cells. TCRdb fed the 5' RACE reads into MiXCR, producing one record per CDR3 protein. This sample has 300,000 to 400,000 distinct CDR3 sequences; roughly 28% occur once, and the top ten carry roughly 5.5%. Source material: PBMCs. The source is a woman aged 18-49 years in good health.

The rearrangement joins TRBV27 to TRBJ1-1; no clear D gene. Trimming took 3 bases from V and 3 from J, leaving 17 bases between them. CDR1 and CDR2 (germline): MNHEY, SMNVEV (reference sequence). This CDR3 has 16 residues. Written as DNA, the CDR3 is TGTGCCAGCAGTTTCTCTCGAGGGAGGGAGGACACTGAAGCTTTCTTT. Its protein product is CASSFSRGREDTEAFF.

The chain carries TRBV7-3 and TRBJ1-2; no definite D call. There are 13 residues in the CDR3. CDR1 is SGHTA and CDR2 is FQGTGA in the germline V gene. V lost 1 base, J lost 5 bases, and 8 bases lay in between. The CDR3 coding sequence is TGTGCCAGCAGCTTAAAGAGGTATTATGGCTACACCTTC. Translated, it gives CASSLKRYYGYTF.

The sample holds a few counts of this clonotype. The chain links TRBV28 to TRBJ2-3; 8 nucleotides line up with TRBD2. Germline CDR1 is MDHEN and CDR2 is SYDVKM. This CDR3 spans 19 amino acids. With V trimmed by 4 bases and J by 2 bases, 17 bases remained unmatched. The CDR3 DNA follows: TGTGCCAGCAGTTATAGGGCGGGAGGACCATTGAAACTCACAGATACGCAGTATTTT. Protein: CASSYRAGGPLKLTDTQYF.

This clonotype showed up many times. The chain has TRBV11-2 and TRBJ1-1; TRBD1 matches at 9 bases. Trimming cost V 5 bases and J 8 bases; bases outside gene matches: 6. The CDR3 runs 13 residues. Germline values: CDR1 SGHAT, CDR2 FQNNGV. The DNA for the CDR3 is TGTGCCAGCAGCCCGGGACAGGGACAGGAAGCTTTCTTT. Translated, it gives CASSPGQGQEAFF.

This clonotype was recorded a few times. This rearrangement joins TRBV20-1 to TRBJ1-2, with TRBD1 as a possible D gene (5 bases). Germline V CDR1 and CDR2: DFQATT, SNEGSKA (reference sequence). CDR3 size: 13 residues. Trimming cost V 4 bases and J 2 bases, with 11 bases left between them. CDR3 nucleotide sequence: TGCAGTGCTATTGACAGAGTGAACTATGGCTACACCTTC. Translating gives CSAIDRVNYGYTF.

On this clonotype: Relative to the germline gene, one junction end is altered; a read error may explain this. The chain couples TRBV4-1 to TRBJ1-5; D call uncertain. The CDR3 loop spans 13 amino acids. Germline lookup yields CDR1 MGHRA and CDR2 YSYEKL. The CDR3 loop reads CASSQVGDHPQHF. The CDR3 DNA reads TGCGCCAGCAGCCAAGTTGGGGATCATCCCCAGCATTTT.

This clonotype was counted only a few times. The gene calls are TRBV28 and TRBJ1-2; unclear D gene. V was cut by 10 bases and J by 4 bases, with 16 bases left in between. Germline V CDR1 and CDR2: MDHEN, SYDVKM. The CDR3 is 13 residues long. CDR3 sequence: CATSDGGGYGYTF. The CDR3 bases are TGTGCCACCTCGGACGGCGGCGGCTATGGCTACACCTTC.

This clonotype was recorded many times. J is TRBJ2-7 and V is TRBV29-1, with a weak D call TRBD1 (5 bases). The length of the CDR3 is 10 residues. V lost 6 bases to trimming and J lost 3 bases, with 6 bases between them. Germline CDR1 is SQVTM and CDR2 is ANQGSEA. The CDR3 DNA reads as TGCAGCGTAGGGGACTACGAGCAGTACTTC. Its protein is CSVGDYEQYF.

The table lists this clonotype with a few counts. The rearrangement uses TRBV7-8 and TRBJ1-1; D unclear. Germline assignment: CDR1 SGHVS and CDR2 FQNEAQ. The CDR3 is 14 residues long. Trimming removed 1 base from V and 4 bases from J, with 10 bases in between. For the CDR3, the DNA is TGTGCCAGCAGCTTAGAATGGGGTGTCACTGAAGCTTTCTTT. Its protein is CASSLEWGVTEAFF.

This clonotype was picked up a small number of times. The V call is TRBV2, the J call TRBJ1-4; D possibly corresponds to TRBD1 (5 bases). Germline V CDR1 and CDR2: SNHLY, FYNNEI. Trimming removed 7 bases at V and 0 bases at J, with 15 bases between. The CDR3 totals 16 residues. The CDR3 region has the DNA TGTGCCAGCACCAGATTTGACAGTTCAACTAATGAAAAACTGTTTTTT. Amino acid sequence: CASTRFDSSTNEKLFF.

There are a few counts of this clonotype. CDR3 DNA sequence: TGTGCCAGCAGCGTAGCCGGAGGGAGGGTCATGAATGAGCAGTTCTTC. This gives the protein CASSVAGGRVMNEQFF. The chain carries TRBV9 and TRBJ2-1; 7 bases map to TRBD2. The V segment lost 0 bases and the J segment 7 bases; nucleotides outside the gene matches: 10. CDR1 is SGDLS, CDR2 YYNGEE, per germline. There are 16 residues in the CDR3.

This clonotype was seen many times. This chain joins TRBV29-1 and TRBJ1-2, with 7 bases that match TRBD1. Trimming removed 0 bases from V and 8 bases from J; junction bases left unmatched: 6. The CDR3 covers 13 residues. The germline gives CDR1 SQVTM, CDR2 ANQGSEA. In DNA form, the CDR3 reads TGCAGCGTTGAAGATCTACAGGGGAAAGGCTACACCTTC. Amino acids: CSVEDLQGKGYTF.

Comments on this clonotype: The junction and the germline gene differ at one end; a read error may be behind it. The V call is TRBV12-3 or TRBV12-4, the J call TRBJ1-1; D possibly corresponds to TRBD1 (5 bases). The CDR3 is 14 residues long. CDR3 coding DNA: TGTGCCAGCAGTTTGCCAGGGTTAAACACTGAATCTTTCTTT. Translated, it gives CASSLPGLNTESFF.

This clonotype was counted a few times. V usage is TRBV29-1 and J usage is TRBJ1-3; D is perhaps TRBD1 (6 bases). V dropped 6 bases and J dropped 2 bases, with 17 bases sitting between them. Germline lookup yields CDR1 SQVTM and CDR2 ANQGSEA. This CDR3 comprises 15 residues. Here the CDR3 reads CSVARDNEPGNTIYF. The CDR3 region has the DNA TGCAGCGTCGCCCGGGACAACGAACCTGGAAACACCATATATTTT.

J is TRBJ1-1 and V is TRBV20-1; the D gene is possibly TRBD1 (6 bases). The CDR3 is 14 residues long. Per germline, CDR1 DFQATT and CDR2 SNEGSKA (reference sequence). V shed 5 bases and J shed 1 base, with 14 bases lying between them. The CDR3 sequence is CSAPRRGANTEAFF. The CDR3 DNA sequence: TGCAGTGCTCCACGACGGGGGGCGAACACTGAAGCTTTCTTT.

This clonotype was observed many times. This sequence joins TRBV7-9 and TRBJ2-2; D unclear. CDR3 length: 18 residues. Looked up from germline, CDR1 is SEHNR and CDR2 is FQNEAQ (reference sequence). V lost 4 bases and J lost 1, with 19 bases in between. The CDR3 reads CASSSRPGYGLNTGELFF. As DNA, the CDR3 is TGTGCCAGCAGCTCAAGACCAGGCTACGGCTTGAACACCGGGGAGCTGTTTTTT.

Only a few counts were recorded for this clonotype. The chain is built from TRBV29-1 and TRBJ1-2, with unresolved D. Germline loops: CDR1 SQVTM, CDR2 ANQGSEA. With 6 bases removed from V and 4 bases from J, the gap between germline ends came to 15 bases. The CDR3 extends over 13 amino acids. CDR3 in DNA: TGCAGCGTCGCAGCGGTCCCTTTCTATGGCTACACCTTC. It encodes CSVAAVPFYGYTF.

This clonotype has only a few counts. This chain uses TRBV2 with TRBJ1-1, with D perhaps matching TRBD1 (5 bases). The CDR3 is made up of 12 amino acids. Trimming shortened V by 7 bases and J by 9 bases, and 15 bases separated the two germline ends. CDR1 is SNHLY and CDR2 is FYNNEI in the germline V gene. CDR3 nucleotides: TGTGCCAGCAATGGGGCGGCCCTCCAAGCTTTCTTT. It is translated as CASNGAALQAFF. Drawing the rest from reference TRBV2 and TRBJ1-1, the complete variable domain is EPEVTQTPSHQVTQMGQEVILRCVPISNHLYFYWYRQILGQKVEFLVSFYNNEISEKSEIFDDQFSVERPDGSNFTLKIRSTKLEDSAMYFCASNGAALQAFFGQGTRLTVV.

The DNA for the CDR3 is TGTGCCATCAGGGGAAGGGATACAAGTGAGCAGTTCTTC. This translates into CAIRGRDTSEQFF. The rearrangement uses TRBV10-3 and TRBJ2-1; D is ambiguous. Trimming pared 6 bases from V and 9 bases from J, leaving 15 bases between. The V gene's germline CDR1 is ENHRY and CDR2 SYGVKD. The length of the CDR3 is 13 residues.